This entry lists 8 T cell receptor beta chains sequenced from one sample in a study of response to subunit inactivated influenza vaccine. MiXCR, applied by TCRdb to the RT-PCR reads, yields one record per CDR3 protein. The sample holds about 540,000 distinct CDR3 sequences, roughly 25% seen once. These records were also assigned to another study, of T cells expressing NK-cell markers. From that paper: 5'RACE template switching built TCR beta cDNA with unique molecular identifiers.

Sequenced here: CD4+ T cells sorted from PBMCs, sampled 11 to 12 days after vaccination. The receptor set was obtained from a man aged 50 to 60 who received an inactivated influenza vaccine.

This clonotype has only a few counts. This rearrangement joins TRBV6-2 or TRBV6-3 to TRBJ1-6; D may be TRBD1 (5 bases). V was cut by 5 bases and J by 18 bases, with 20 bases left in between. CDR1 and CDR2 (germline): MNHEY, SVGEGT. The CDR3 covers 13 residues. The DNA for the CDR3 is TGTGCCAGCAGTGGAAAGGGACGCCCGACGACCCACTTT. Translated, it gives CASSGKGRPTTHF.

This clonotype showed up just a few times. The chain is built from TRBV5-1 and TRBJ2-3; D gene ambiguous. Germline loops: CDR1 SGHRS, CDR2 YFSETQ. There are 18 residues in the CDR3. Trimming stripped 4 bases from V and 0 bases from J, with 21 bases between. CDR3 bases: TGCGCCAGCAGCCCCCTCCTCAGTAGAAGGACCAGCACAGATACGCAGTATTTT. This translates into CASSPLLSRRTSTDTQYF. The complete variable domain, with remaining parts taken from reference TRBV5-1 and TRBJ2-3, reads KAGVTQTPRYLIKTRGQQVTLSCSPISGHRSVSWYQQTPGQGLQFLFEYFSETQRNKGNFPGRFSGRQFSNSRSEMNVSTLELGDSALYLCASSPLLSRRTSTDTQYFGPGTRLTVL.

This chain joins TRBV19 and TRBJ1-3, with D unclear. V was shortened by 3 bases and J by 0 bases, with 6 bases between the two germline ends. In germline, CDR1 is LNHDA, CDR2 SQIVND (reference sequence). The CDR3 spans 14 residues. The CDR3 DNA is TGTGCCAGTAGTATCGGCAGCTCTGGAAACACCATATATTTT. Protein: CASSIGSSGNTIYF.

The sample holds many counts of this clonotype. The chain carries TRBV12-3 or TRBV12-4 and TRBJ2-3; D gene unclear. This CDR3 comprises 12 residues. The ends were cut back, 1 base at V and 5 bases at J, with 4 bases in the middle. CDR3 sequence (DNA): TGTGCCAGCAGTTTAGGGATAGATACGCAGTATTTT. Residues: CASSLGIDTQYF.

The CDR3 spells CASSQLVRQGKNTEAFF. As DNA, the CDR3 is TGTGCCAGCAGTCAACTGGTGAGACAGGGGAAGAACACTGAAGCTTTCTTT. The chain uses TRBV28 and TRBJ1-1, with 8 bases fitting TRBD1. V was pared by 5 bases and J by 1 base, with 12 bases of the junction left unmatched. CDR3 length: 17 residues. Germline-derived CDR1 and CDR2 are MDHEN and SYDVKM.

This chain uses TRBV2 with TRBJ1-5, with a possible D match to TRBD1 (6 bases). With 4 bases removed from V and 4 bases from J, the gap between germline ends came to 14 bases. This CDR3 has 15 residues. Germline CDR1 SNHLY, CDR2 FYNNEI. The CDR3 is CASSGGSGVNQPQHF. CDR3 bases: TGTGCCAGCAGTGGAGGTTCAGGGGTTAATCAGCCCCAGCATTTT.

This clonotype turned up a few times. V and J are TRBV12-3 or TRBV12-4 and TRBJ1-5, with D unclear. This CDR3 has 13 amino acids. Trimming took 5 bases from V and 1 from J, leaving 6 bases between them. CDR3 nucleotide sequence: TGTGCCAGCAGTACCGAGAGCAATCAGCCCCAGCATTTT. Amino acid sequence: CASSTESNQPQHF.

V is TRBV20-1 and J is TRBJ2-1, with D perhaps being TRBD1 or TRBD2 (5 bases each). CDR1 is DFQATT and CDR2 is SNEGSKA in the germline V gene (reference sequence). The V end was cut by 0 bases, the J end by 1 base, with 13 bases between. The CDR3 extends over 16 amino acids. The CDR3 DNA reads TGCAGTGCTAGAGATCTGGGGGAGAGGTCCTACAATGAGCAGTTCTTC. Translated, it gives CSARDLGERSYNEQFF.